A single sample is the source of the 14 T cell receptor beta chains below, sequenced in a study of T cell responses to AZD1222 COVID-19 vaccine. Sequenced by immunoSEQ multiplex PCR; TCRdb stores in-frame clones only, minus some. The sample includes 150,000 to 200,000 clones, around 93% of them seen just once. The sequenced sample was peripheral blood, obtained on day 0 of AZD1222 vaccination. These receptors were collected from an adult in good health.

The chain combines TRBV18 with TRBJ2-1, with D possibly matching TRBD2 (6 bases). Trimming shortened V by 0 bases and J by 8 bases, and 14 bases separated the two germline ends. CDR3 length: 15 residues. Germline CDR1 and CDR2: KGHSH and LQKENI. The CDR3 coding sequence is TGTGCCAGCTCACCACCCGAGCGGGTCGGTGATGAGCAGTTCTTC. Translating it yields CASSPPERVGDEQFF.

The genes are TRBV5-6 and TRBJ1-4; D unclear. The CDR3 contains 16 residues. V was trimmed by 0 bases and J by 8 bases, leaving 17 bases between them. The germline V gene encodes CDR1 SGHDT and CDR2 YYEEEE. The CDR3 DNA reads TGTGCCAGCAGCTTGGACGTCATCGGGAGTCAGGAAAAACTGTTTTTT. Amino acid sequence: CASSLDVIGSQEKLFF.

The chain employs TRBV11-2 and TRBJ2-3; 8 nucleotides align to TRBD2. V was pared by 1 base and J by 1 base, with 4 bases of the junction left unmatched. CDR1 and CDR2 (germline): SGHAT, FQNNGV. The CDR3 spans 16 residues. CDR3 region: CASSLAGREGTDTQYF. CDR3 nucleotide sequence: TGTGCCAGCAGCTTAGCAGGGCGGGAGGGCACAGATACGCAGTATTTT.

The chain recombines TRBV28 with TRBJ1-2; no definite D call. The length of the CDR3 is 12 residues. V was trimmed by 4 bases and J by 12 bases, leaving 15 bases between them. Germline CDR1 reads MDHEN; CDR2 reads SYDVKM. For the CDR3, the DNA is TGTGCCAGCAGTTCCCCCCGGGGTTCGGACACCTTC. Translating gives CASSSPRGSDTF.

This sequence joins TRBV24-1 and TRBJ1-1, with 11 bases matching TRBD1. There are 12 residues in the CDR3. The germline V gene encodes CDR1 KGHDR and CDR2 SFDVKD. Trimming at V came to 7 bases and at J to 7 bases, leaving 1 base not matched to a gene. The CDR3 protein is CATRGTGGEAFF. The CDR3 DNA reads TGTGCCACCAGGGGGACAGGGGGTGAAGCTTTCTTT.

CDR3 nucleotide sequence: TGTGCCAGTACCCGACAGGGCTACTATGGCTACACCTTC. Protein: CASTRQGYYGYTF. The rearrangement links TRBV19 to TRBJ1-2, with 7 bases that match TRBD1. V lost 7 bases, J lost 3 bases, and 5 bases stayed unmatched. The V gene's germline CDR1 is LNHDA and CDR2 SQIVND (reference sequence). The CDR3 is made up of 13 amino acids. The complete variable domain, with remaining parts taken from reference TRBV19 and TRBJ1-2, reads DGGITQSPKYLFRKEGQNVTLSCEQNLNHDAMYWYRQDPGQGLRLIYYSQIVNDFQKGDIAEGYSVSREKKESFPLTVTSAQKNPTAFYLCASTRQGYYGYTFGSGTRLTVV.

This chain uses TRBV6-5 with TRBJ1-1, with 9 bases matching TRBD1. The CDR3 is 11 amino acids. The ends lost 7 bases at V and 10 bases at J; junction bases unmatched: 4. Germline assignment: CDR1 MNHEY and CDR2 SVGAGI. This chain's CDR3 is CASKAGQGAFF. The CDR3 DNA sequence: TGTGCCAGCAAGGCGGGACAGGGAGCTTTCTTT.

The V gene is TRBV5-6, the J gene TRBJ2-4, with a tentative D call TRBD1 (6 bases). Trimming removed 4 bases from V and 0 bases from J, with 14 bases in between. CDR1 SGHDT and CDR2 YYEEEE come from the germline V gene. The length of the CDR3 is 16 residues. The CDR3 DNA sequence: TGTGCCAGCAGCCCGTGGACAGTTCTAGCCAAAAACATTCAGTACTTC. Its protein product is CASSPWTVLAKNIQYF.

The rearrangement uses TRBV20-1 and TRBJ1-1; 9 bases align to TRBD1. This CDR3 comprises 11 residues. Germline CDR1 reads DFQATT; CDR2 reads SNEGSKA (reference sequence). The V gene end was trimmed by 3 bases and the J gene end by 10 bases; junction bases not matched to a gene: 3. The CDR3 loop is CSASSDRGAFF. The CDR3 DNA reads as TGCAGTGCTAGTTCGGACAGGGGAGCTTTCTTT.

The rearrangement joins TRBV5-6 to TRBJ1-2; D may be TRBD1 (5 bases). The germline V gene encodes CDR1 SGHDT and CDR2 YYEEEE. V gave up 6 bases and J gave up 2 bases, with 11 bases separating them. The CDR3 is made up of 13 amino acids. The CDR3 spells CASNPGRNYGYTF. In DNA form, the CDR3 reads TGTGCCAGCAACCCGGGGCGAAACTATGGCTACACCTTC.

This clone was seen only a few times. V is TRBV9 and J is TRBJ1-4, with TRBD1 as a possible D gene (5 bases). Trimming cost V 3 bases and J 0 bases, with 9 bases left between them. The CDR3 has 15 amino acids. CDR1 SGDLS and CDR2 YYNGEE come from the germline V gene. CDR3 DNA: TGTGCCAGCAGCGCCCAGGGAACAACTAATGAAAAACTGTTTTTT. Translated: CASSAQGTTNEKLFF.

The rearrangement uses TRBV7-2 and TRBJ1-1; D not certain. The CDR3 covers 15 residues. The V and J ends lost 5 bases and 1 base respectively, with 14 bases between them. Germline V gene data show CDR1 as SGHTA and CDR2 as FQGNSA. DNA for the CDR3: TGTGCCAGCAGCCCCCGAGGCGGGGAGAACACTGAAGCTTTCTTT. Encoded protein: CASSPRGGENTEAFF. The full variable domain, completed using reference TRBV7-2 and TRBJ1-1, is GAGVSQSPSNKVTEKGKDVELRCDPISGHTALYWYRQSLGQGLEFLIYFQGNSAPDKSGLPSDRFSAERTGGSVSTLTIQRTQQEDSAVYLCASSPRGGENTEAFFGQGTRLTVV.

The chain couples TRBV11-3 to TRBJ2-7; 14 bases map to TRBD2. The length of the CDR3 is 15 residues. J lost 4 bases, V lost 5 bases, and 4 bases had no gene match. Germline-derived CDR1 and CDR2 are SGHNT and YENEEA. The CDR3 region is CASSPGLAGAYEQYF. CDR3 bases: TGTGCCAGCAGCCCGGGACTAGCGGGAGCTTACGAGCAGTACTTC.

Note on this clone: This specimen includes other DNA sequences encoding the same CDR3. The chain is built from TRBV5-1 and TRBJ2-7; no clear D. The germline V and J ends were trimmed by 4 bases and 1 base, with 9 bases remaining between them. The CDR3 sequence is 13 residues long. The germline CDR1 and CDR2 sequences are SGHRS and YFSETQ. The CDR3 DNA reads TGCGCCAGCAGCCTGCTTGGTTCCTACGAGCAGTACTTC. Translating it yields CASSLLGSYEQYF.